The rows below give T cell receptor beta chains drawn from one sample of a study of T cells in localized non-small cell lung cancer. TCRdb keeps only in-frame clones here, not all; method: immunoSEQ multiplex PCR. The table records just under 80,000 clones, around 84% of them present only once. This specimen was peripheral blood, taken before any cancer treatment. The receptor source for this set is a female donor over 55 with stage I lung adenocarcinoma. CDR3s include the opening cysteine and the closing phenylalanine or tryptophan. The D gene is left open where the match is weak. Some rows have no size entry. The others give once, few or many, or a class for an expanded clone.

d_call	v_call	j_call	clone_size	cdr3_nt	cdr3_aa
-	TRBV5-5	TRBJ1-4	-	TGTGCCAGCAGCCCTGGGGCCAACAGCGAAAAACTGTTTTTT	CASSPGANSEKLFF
-	TRBV19	TRBJ1-5	-	TGTGCCAGTAAGGTTCCAGGGGATCAGCCCCAGCATTTT	CASKVPGDQPQHF
TRBD1	TRBV6-5	TRBJ2-7	-	TGTGCCAGCAGGGACAGGGGACTTACCTACGAGCAGTACTTC	CASRDRGLTYEQYF
TRBD1	TRBV7-2	TRBJ1-5	few	TGTGCCAGCAGCCGTCAGGGGGCAGATCAGCCCCAGCATTTT	CASSRQGADQPQHF
-	TRBV7-7	TRBJ2-5	-	TGTGCTAGCAGCTTTTACGGCGGAGAGACCCAGTACTTC	CASSFYGGETQYF
-	TRBV4-2	TRBJ1-2	-	TGTGCCAGCAGCCCCGAACCAGGGATTAACTATGGCTACACCTTC	CASSPEPGINYGYTF
-	TRBV11-3	TRBJ2-2	-	TGTGCCAGCAGCGCGCCAGGGATTAGGGAGCTGTTTTTT	CASSAPGIRELFF
-	TRBV28	TRBJ1-4	-	TGTGCCACCCGGGGGAGCGGGACCGAAAAACTGTTTTTT	CATRGSGTEKLFF
TRBD1	TRBV5-6	TRBJ2-7	-	TGTGCCAACAGCTCCCAGGGGGCCCCCTACGAGCAGTACTTC	CANSSQGAPYEQYF
TRBD1	TRBV5-1	TRBJ1-2	-	TGCGCCAGCAGCTTACGGACAGGGAGCCTCTATGGCTACACCTTC	CASSLRTGSLYGYTF
-	TRBV9	TRBJ1-1	-	TGTGCCAGCAGCGCAGCCGAGAGACGGGATGAAGCTTTCTTT	CASSAAERRDEAFF
TRBD2	TRBV28	TRBJ2-7	-	TGTGCCAGCAGTTTCGGGGGGGCCGCACTATACGAGCAGTACTTC	CASSFGGAALYEQYF
-	TRBV2	TRBJ1-1	-	TGTGCCAGCAGTGAAGAATTTCGGGGGAACACTGAAGCTTTCTTT	CASSEEFRGNTEAFF
-	TRBV6-1	TRBJ1-6	-	TGTGCCAGCAGTGCCGTCGAGTTACTTGGGGATTCACCCCTCCACTTT	CASSAVELLGDSPLHF
-	TRBV7-6	TRBJ2-2	-	TGTGCCAGCAGATCCGGGACGGGGAACACCGGGGAGCTGTTTTTT	CASRSGTGNTGELFF
TRBD1	TRBV5-1	TRBJ1-2	few	TGCGCCAGCAGCCCGACAGGGCTTACCTATGGCTACACCTTC	CASSPTGLTYGYTF
-	TRBV9	TRBJ1-1	-	TGTGCCAGCAGCGTCGGACAATCCCTGAACACTGAAGCTTTCTTT	CASSVGQSLNTEAFF
-	TRBV19	TRBJ1-1	-	TGTGCCAGTAGCCACCGGGACACAGTTTCCACTGAAGCTTTCTTT	CASSHRDTVSTEAFF
-	TRBV2	TRBJ1-5	-	TGTGCCAGCAGTGAAGGCCAGGGGAGTCAGCCCCAGCATTTT	CASSEGQGSQPQHF
TRBD1	TRBV29-1	TRBJ2-7	-	TGCAGCGTCGCAGGACAGGGGGTGACCTACGAGCAGTACTTC	CSVAGQGVTYEQYF
TRBD1	TRBV11-2	TRBJ1-1	-	TGTGCCAGCAGCTTCGGACAGGGAAGGGACACTGAAGCTTTCTTT	CASSFGQGRDTEAFF
TRBD2	TRBV7-2	TRBJ2-2	-	TGTGCCAGCAGCTTTCAGCGGGGGGGCACCGGGGAGCTGTTTTTT	CASSFQRGGTGELFF
TRBD1	TRBV6-1	TRBJ2-5	once	TGTGCCAGCAGTGAAAGGGGACAGGGGGAGACCCAGTACTTC	CASSERGQGETQYF
TRBD2	TRBV7-2	TRBJ2-3	-	TGTGCCAGCAGCTTAGCCGCTAGCGGGGGGGCATCAGATACGCAGTATTTT	CASSLAASGGASDTQYF
-	TRBV5-1	TRBJ1-1	-	TGCGCCAGCAGCCCCGATACTATGACGAACACTGAAGCTTTCTTT	CASSPDTMTNTEAFF
-	TRBV25-1	TRBJ2-7	-	TGTGCCAGCAGTTCTCCCCCCCCTCGGAGGCAGTACTTC	CASSSPPPRRQYF
-	TRBV27	TRBJ2-4	-	TGTGCCAGCAGGAAGGGACGGATGGGCCAAAACATTCAGTACTTC	CASRKGRMGQNIQYF
-	TRBV29-1	TRBJ1-2	-	TGCAGCGTTGAAGAGGGGGGGTATGGCTACACCTTC	CSVEEGGYGYTF
-	TRBV5-1	TRBJ2-1	few	TGCGCCAGCAGTTTTGATGGCCGGGTCGGGGCCCCTCACAATGAGCAGTTCTTC	CASSFDGRVGAPHNEQFF
TRBD2	TRBV4-2	TRBJ2-1	-	TGTGCCAGCAGCCAAGGGACTAGCGGGAGTGGTGAGCAGTTCTTC	CASSQGTSGSGEQFF
-	TRBV5-1	TRBJ1-1	-	TGCGCCAGCAGCTCTGTGGTAGACACTGAAGCTTTCTTT	CASSSVVDTEAFF
-	TRBV27	TRBJ1-2	-	TGTGCCAGCAGTTTATCGACGAGAGGGAATGGCTACACCTTC	CASSLSTRGNGYTF
-	TRBV6-5	TRBJ1-4	-	TGTGCCAGCAGTTACGGCAGGGTGGGAGAAAAACTGTTTTTT	CASSYGRVGEKLFF
-	TRBV7-8	TRBJ2-5	-	TGTGCCAGCAGTATGCGTCACCAAGAGACCCAGTACTTC	CASSMRHQETQYF
-	TRBV19	TRBJ1-2	-	TGTGCCAGTAGTATGGGTCGGAACTATGGCTACACCTTC	CASSMGRNYGYTF
TRBD1	TRBV6-1	TRBJ1-2	-	TGTGCCAGCAGTGAAACAGGGGACTATGGCTACACCTTC	CASSETGDYGYTF
TRBD1	TRBV4-1	TRBJ2-6	few	TGCGCCAGCAGCCTAGATCGGACAGGTGGGGCCAACGTCCTGACTTTC	CASSLDRTGGANVLTF